This T cell receptor beta chain was identified in a study of shared T cell receptors in the human thymus. The CDR3 length is 13 residues. The V and J ends lost 2 bases and 4 bases respectively, with 8 bases between them. Germline V CDR1 and CDR2: MNHNS, SASEGT. This clone was detected a few times. Profiling relied on immunoSEQ multiplex PCR, and the TCRdb table lists in-frame clones only, not all of them. Counted here are approximately 730,000 clones, approximately 85% occurring once; the ten biggest clones make up around 0.0094%. This sample also belongs to another study, concerning human thymus T cells. Per that study: From resections taken during corrective heart surgery, the thymus tissue was obtained. Among thymic and blood repertoires, usage of V and J genes appeared biased.

The sample consisted of thymocytes. V gene TRBV6-1 combines with J gene TRBJ1-2, with D maybe TRBD1 (5 bases). The TCR sequence derives from a girl under two years old with a congenital heart defect. The CDR3 spells CASSERQGYGYTF. Here the CDR3 DNA reads TGTGCCAGCAGTGAAAGGCAGGGCTATGGCTACACCTTC.